Shown below are 31 T cell receptor beta chains from a single sample sequenced in a study of blood T cell repertoires in COVID-19 (dated by TCRdb to the early 2020s). To prepare the library, the immunoSEQ multiplex PCR assay was applied. The table comes from immuneACCESS by way of TCRdb, which keeps in-frame sequences with V and J called. Part of the clones is missing from these tables; in studies checked, under half for an unresolved V gene and the rest for unknown reasons. Within this sample are around 100,000 clones, with about 90% of them counted one time only. Under 2% of the sample lies in the top ten. Sequencing used peripheral blood. Receptors were obtained from a human donor with active COVID-19. The donor label of this sample is uncertain.

V is TRBV7-2 and J is TRBJ2-1; 7 bases are shared with TRBD1. Germline V CDR1 and CDR2: SGHTA, FQGNSA. The CDR3 is made up of 14 amino acids. The trim removed 8 bases at V and 0 bases at J, leaving 4 bases unmatched. The CDR3 DNA reads as TGTGCCAGCGCCCGGGACAGCTCCTACAATGAGCAGTTCTTC. It specifies CASARDSSYNEQFF.

The chain links TRBV25-1 to TRBJ2-1; 7 nucleotides match TRBD1. Germline V gene data show CDR1 as MGHDK and CDR2 as SYGVNS. The CDR3 is 12 residues long. The ends lost 7 bases at V and 8 bases at J; junction bases unmatched: 5. The CDR3 sequence: CASIRQGHEQFF. The CDR3, as DNA: TGTGCCAGCATACGACAGGGACATGAGCAGTTCTTC. The whole variable domain, filled in from reference TRBV25-1 and TRBJ2-1, reads EADIYQTPRYLVIGTGKKITLECSQTMGHDKMYWYQQDPGMELHLIHYSYGVNSTEKGDLSSESTVSRIRTEHFPLTLESARPSHTSQYLCASIRQGHEQFFGPGTRLTVL.

In DNA form, the CDR3 reads TGTGCCAGCAGTCCGGGAGTCCCCGCAGAGACCCAGTACTTC. Encoded protein: CASSPGVPAETQYF. The rearrangement uses TRBV27 and TRBJ2-5, with a possible D match to TRBD2 (6 bases). Per the germline V gene, CDR1 is MNHEY and CDR2 is SMNVEV (reference sequence). Trimming pared 5 bases from V and 4 bases from J, leaving 14 bases between. The CDR3 has 14 residues.

The gene calls are TRBV27 and TRBJ2-7; D gene uncertain. Deletions cut 0 bases from V and 1 base from J, with 7 bases between. The CDR3 contains 14 residues. CDR1 is MNHEY and CDR2 is SMNVEV in the germline V gene (reference sequence). The CDR3 is CASSLSGSSYEQYF. The DNA for the CDR3 is TGTGCCAGCAGTTTATCGGGCAGTTCCTACGAGCAGTACTTC.

The rearrangement links TRBV7-2 to TRBJ2-7; tentative D call: TRBD2 (5 bases). Germline V CDR1 and CDR2: SGHTA, FQGNSA. The CDR3 runs 14 residues. Trimming took 3 bases from V and 2 from J, leaving 11 bases between them. The CDR3 sequence: CASSLEVRTYEQYF. The CDR3 nucleotides are TGTGCCAGCAGCTTGGAGGTCAGAACCTACGAGCAGTACTTC. Based on the CDR3 plus reference TRBV7-2 and TRBJ2-7, the full variable domain is GAGVSQSPSNKVTEKGKDVELRCDPISGHTALYWYRQSLGQGLEFLIYFQGNSAPDKSGLPSDRFSAERTGGSVSTLTIQRTQQEDSAVYLCASSLEVRTYEQYFGPGTRLTVT.

The chain joins TRBV7-2 to TRBJ1-2; D is unresolved. This CDR3 contains 13 residues. The V end was cut by 4 bases, the J end by 4 bases, with 10 bases between. CDR1 and CDR2 from the germline V gene are SGHTA and FQGNSA. Here the CDR3 DNA reads TGTGCCAGCAGCTCTGGGAGTAGCTATGGCTACACCTTC. Translating it yields CASSSGSSYGYTF.

Regarding this clone: The junction and the germline gene differ at one end; a read error may be behind it. The chain is built from TRBV7-7 and TRBJ2-2; the match to TRBD2 covers 8 bases. CDR1 is SSHAT and CDR2 is FNYEAQ in the germline V gene (reference sequence). This CDR3 is built from 16 residues. The CDR3 spells CASSPTRVAGSGELFF. CDR3 in DNA: TGTGCTAGCAGCCCAACTAGGGTAGCGGGGTCCGGGGAGCTGTTTTTT.

The rearrangement links TRBV6-5 to TRBJ2-7; 12 bases are shared with TRBD2. This CDR3 has 13 amino acids. In germline, CDR1 is MNHEY, CDR2 SVGAGI. V was pared by 7 bases and J by 3 bases, with 1 base of the junction left unmatched. The chain's CDR3 is CASMTSGGYEQYF. DNA of the CDR3: TGTGCCAGCATGACTAGCGGGGGCTACGAGCAGTACTTC.

The chain employs TRBV2 and TRBJ1-2; D gene uncertain. Trimming stripped 5 bases from V and 0 bases from J, with 10 bases between. Germline lookup yields CDR1 SNHLY and CDR2 FYNNEI. This CDR3 region has 14 residues. Here the CDR3 reads CASSLQFTNYGYTF. The DNA for the CDR3 is TGTGCCAGCAGTTTACAGTTTACTAACTATGGCTACACCTTC.

The chain carries TRBV18 and TRBJ2-3, with 9 bases fitting TRBD1. The CDR3 is made up of 15 amino acids. CDR1 is KGHSH and CDR2 is LQKENI in the germline V gene. Germline trimming cut 2 bases from V and 1 base from J; bases unmatched to any gene: 1. CDR3 coding DNA: TGTGCCAGCTCACCAACAGGGGGCGGCACAGATACGCAGTATTTT. Translated, it gives CASSPTGGGTDTQYF. Drawing the rest from reference TRBV18 and TRBJ2-3, the complete variable domain is NAGVMQNPRHLVRRRGQEARLRCSPMKGHSHVYWYRQLPEEGLKFMVYLQKENIIDESGMPKERFSAEFPKEGPSILRIQQVVRGDSAAYFCASSPTGGGTDTQYFGPGTRLTVL.

V gene TRBV5-6 combines with J gene TRBJ1-2; the match to TRBD1 covers 8 bases. J gave up 2 bases and V 4 bases, and 7 bases lay outside the gene matches. The V gene's germline CDR1 is SGHDT and CDR2 YYEEEE. The CDR3 is 15 residues long. The CDR3, as DNA: TGTGCCAGCAGCCCGTGGACAGGGACCAACTATGGCTACACCTTC. This sequence encodes CASSPWTGTNYGYTF.

This rearrangement joins TRBV5-1 to TRBJ2-5, with no clear D. V was shortened by 4 bases and J by 4 bases, with 8 bases between the two germline ends. Germline CDR1 is SGHRS and CDR2 is YFSETQ. CDR3 length: 12 amino acids. The CDR3 DNA sequence: TGCGCCAGCAGCGAGCTCCTAGAGACCCAGTACTTC. As protein: CASSELLETQYF.

This sequence joins TRBV10-3 and TRBJ2-1; possibly TRBD2 for D (6 bases). V lost 0 bases, J lost 0 bases, and 9 bases lay in between. Germline V gene lookup returns CDR1 ENHRY and CDR2 SYGVKD. The CDR3 is 16 residues long. The chain's CDR3 is CAISESVGGSYNEQFF. DNA for the CDR3: TGTGCCATCAGTGAGTCAGTCGGGGGCTCCTACAATGAGCAGTTCTTC.

This sequence joins TRBV12-3 or TRBV12-4 and TRBJ1-2; maybe TRBD1 (6 bases). This CDR3 comprises 12 residues. Trimming stripped 7 bases from V and 7 bases from J, with 13 bases between. This CDR3 reads CASTWGGGGYTF. The CDR3 bases are TGTGCCAGCACCTGGGGGGGCGGTGGCTACACCTTC.

This clone came up a few times. The chain recombines TRBV5-1 with TRBJ1-6; 7 nucleotides line up with TRBD1. J gave up 11 bases and V 2 bases, and 7 bases lay outside the gene matches. In germline, CDR1 is SGHRS, CDR2 YFSETQ. This CDR3 spans 14 amino acids. The CDR3 nucleotides read TGCGCCAGCAGCTTCGGGACAGAGACAACACCCCTCCACTTT. This codes for CASSFGTETTPLHF.

The chain joins TRBV5-3 to TRBJ2-3; no clear D. TRBV5-3 is labeled an ORF, and its function is uncertain. The CDR3 covers 11 residues. V was pared by 6 bases and J by 3 bases, with 5 bases between. The CDR3 protein is CARTRTDTQYF. The CDR3 nucleotides are TGTGCCAGAACCAGAACAGATACGCAGTATTTT.

The chain joins TRBV19 to TRBJ1-4, with TRBD1 as a possible D gene (6 bases). The CDR3 has 14 residues. V was pared by 7 bases and J by 2 bases, with 11 bases between. The germline V gene encodes CDR1 LNHDA and CDR2 SQIVND (reference sequence). Here the CDR3 DNA reads TGTGCCAGTACCACGACAGGCACTAATGAAAAACTGTTTTTT. Its translation is CASTTTGTNEKLFF. Full variable domain (outside the CDR3, taken from reference TRBV19 and TRBJ1-4): DGGITQSPKYLFRKEGQNVTLSCEQNLNHDAMYWYRQDPGQGLRLIYYSQIVNDFQKGDIAEGYSVSREKKESFPLTVTSAQKNPTAFYLCASTTTGTNEKLFFGSGTQLSVL.

The chain employs TRBV18 and TRBJ2-7, with 7 bases matching TRBD1. The CDR3 runs to 13 residues. V lost 6 bases to trimming and J lost 7 bases; unmatched junction nucleotides: 9. The V gene's germline CDR1 is KGHSH and CDR2 LQKENI. This chain's CDR3 is CASSRNDREEQYF. CDR3 DNA sequence: TGTGCCAGCTCGCGAAACGACAGGGAAGAGCAGTACTTC.

The chain uses TRBV7-3 and TRBJ1-1, with D uncertain. In germline, CDR1 is SGHTA, CDR2 FQGTGA. This CDR3 comprises 13 residues. Trimming left V 2 bases short and J 0 bases short, with 4 bases between. CDR3 in amino acids: CASSLYMNTEAFF. The CDR3 DNA is TGTGCCAGCAGCTTATATATGAACACTGAAGCTTTCTTT.

In its sample, this clone was seen a few times. V is TRBV28 and J is TRBJ1-3; a possible D gene is TRBD1 (6 bases). Trimming took 6 bases from V and 2 from J, leaving 14 bases between them. The CDR3 consists of 15 residues. Germline CDR1 and CDR2: MDHEN and SYDVKM. This CDR3 reads CASSRRQAAGNTIYF. Here the CDR3 DNA reads TGTGCCAGCAGCCGAAGACAGGCGGCTGGAAACACCATATATTTT.

CDR3 nucleotides: TGTGCCAGCAGCTTGGGGACAGATGCGTCCTACGAGCAGTACTTC. Translation: CASSLGTDASYEQYF. V and J are TRBV11-2 and TRBJ2-7; the match to TRBD1 covers 7 bases. The CDR3 length is 15 residues. Trimming took 3 bases from V and 1 from J; bases not matched to a gene: 6. Germline assignment: CDR1 SGHAT and CDR2 FQNNGV.

To note about this clone: At one boundary the junction diverges from the germline segment, which might be a read error. The chain employs TRBV12-3 or TRBV12-4 and TRBJ1-2; 7 bases agree with TRBD1. This CDR3 region has 13 residues. CDR3 nucleotide sequence: TGTGCCTGCAGAGGGGGCGGCGGCTATGGCTACACCTTC. This sequence encodes CACRGGGGYGYTF.

The chain combines TRBV6-6 with TRBJ1-4, with 7 nucleotides matching TRBD1. The junction had 9 bases not matched to a gene; V was cut back by 6 bases and J by 8 bases. Per the germline V gene, CDR1 is MNHNY and CDR2 is SVGAGI (reference sequence). The CDR3 has 14 residues. CDR3 region: CASRSTGLKEKLFF. In DNA, the CDR3 is TGTGCCAGCAGGTCGACAGGGCTGAAAGAAAAACTGTTTTTT.

This clone was counted a few times. The chain uses TRBV28 and TRBJ1-4, with D possibly TRBD1 on 5 matching bases. CDR1 MDHEN and CDR2 SYDVKM come from the germline V gene. CDR3 size: 15 residues. V lost 5 bases and J 8 bases, leaving 18 bases between the germline ends. CDR3 in amino acids: CASSEPGIPNEKLFF. For the CDR3, the DNA is TGTGCCAGCAGTGAACCAGGGATACCCAACGAAAAACTGTTTTTT.

This rearrangement joins TRBV24-1 to TRBJ2-5; D is undetermined. Germline values: CDR1 KGHDR, CDR2 SFDVKD. The CDR3 covers 13 residues. V shed 5 bases and J shed 3 bases, with 9 bases lying between them. As DNA, the CDR3 is TGTGCCACCAGTGGGAGAAATGAAGAGACCCAGTACTTC. Its protein is CATSGRNEETQYF.

The CDR3 nucleotides read TGTGCCAGCAGCAAGCGGACAGCTACTTATAACTATGGCTACACCTTC. The encoded protein is CASSKRTATYNYGYTF. The gene calls are TRBV5-6 and TRBJ1-2; TRBD1 might be the D (6 bases). Germline CDR1 reads SGHDT; CDR2 reads YYEEEE. This CDR3 has 16 amino acids. Trimming took 4 bases from V and 1 from J, leaving 17 bases between them.

This chain connects TRBV9 to TRBJ2-2, with D perhaps TRBD2 (7 bases). The germline V gene encodes CDR1 SGDLS and CDR2 YYNGEE. The CDR3 extends over 14 amino acids. Trimming took off 4 bases at V and 6 bases at J, with 13 bases between the two ends. In nucleotides, the CDR3 is TGTGCCAGCAGCCACCGGGGGGCATCCGGGGAGCTGTTTTTT. This gives the protein CASSHRGASGELFF. Looking up the rest from reference TRBV9 and TRBJ2-2 gives the full variable domain: DSGVTQTPKHLITATGQRVTLRCSPRSGDLSVYWYQQSLDQGLQFLIQYYNGEERAKGNILERFSAQQFPDLHSELNLSSLELGDSALYFCASSHRGASGELFFGEGSRLTVL.

This clone was observed once. The chain combines TRBV6-1 with TRBJ2-7, with 7 bases identical to TRBD2. CDR1 and CDR2 from the germline V gene are MNHNS and SASEGT. Losses at the gene ends were 2 bases for V and 5 bases for J; bases not matched to a gene: 6. CDR3 length equals 14 residues. CDR3 protein: CASSEPRGGHEQYF. CDR3 bases: TGTGCCAGCAGTGAACCCCGCGGGGGACACGAGCAGTACTTC.

The chain employs TRBV9 and TRBJ1-2; tentatively, D is TRBD1 (5 bases). The CDR3 runs to 14 residues. The V gene lost 4 bases and the J gene lost 8 bases, with 18 bases spanning the gap. CDR1 is SGDLS and CDR2 is YYNGEE in the germline V gene. As DNA, the CDR3 is TGTGCCAGCAGCTCCCTCCTTGGGGCCGAGGGCTACACCTTC. Translated, it gives CASSSLLGAEGYTF.

This chain uses TRBV4-1 with TRBJ2-7; 9 nucleotides line up with TRBD1. The CDR3 has 15 amino acids. V was pared by 3 bases and J by 3 bases, with 6 bases of the junction left unmatched. Germline V gene lookup returns CDR1 MGHRA and CDR2 YSYEKL. The DNA for the CDR3 is TGCGCCAGCAGCCATACAACAGGGGGCCTCTACGAGCAGTACTTC. Translated: CASSHTTGGLYEQYF.

The chain links TRBV24-1 to TRBJ2-5; TRBD1 matches 7 bases. The V gene end was trimmed by 6 bases and the J gene end by 3 bases; junction bases not matched to a gene: 3. This CDR3 region has 13 residues. In germline, CDR1 is KGHDR, CDR2 SFDVKD. The CDR3 DNA sequence: TGTGCCACCAGTACAGGGGTAAAAGAGACCCAGTACTTC. Translated, it gives CATSTGVKETQYF.